Following are 32 T cell receptor beta chains from one sample sequenced in a study of T cell clones after liver transplantation. Clones were sequenced by immunoSEQ multiplex PCR, and TCRdb holds only the in-frame ones, with some missing. This repertoire shows some 80,000 clones, less than 90% found once; its top ten account for 2.1%. Sequenced material: CD4+ T cells from blood, taken 48 to 50 months after liver transplant. The receptors were gathered from a human patient who received a liver transplant. Some T cells may arise from the graft donor.

The chain links TRBV7-8 to TRBJ2-3, with D possibly matching TRBD2 (5 bases). This CDR3 region has 12 residues. CDR1 is SGHVS and CDR2 is FQNEAQ in the germline V gene. Trimming took off 5 bases at V and 8 bases at J, with 11 bases between the two ends. The CDR3 DNA reads TGTGCCAGCAGCCCCCCTCGGGGTACGCAGTATTTT. Its protein product is CASSPPRGTQYF.

This chain uses TRBV27 with TRBJ1-1; 7 nucleotides agree with TRBD1. V shed 1 base and J 3 bases; nucleotides not matched to a gene: 14. Germline CDR1 and CDR2: MNHEY and SMNVEV (reference sequence). CDR3 length: 18 residues. The CDR3 reads CASSLFYRGRAGDTEAFF. CDR3 DNA sequence: TGTGCCAGCAGTTTATTCTACAGGGGTAGAGCCGGGGACACTGAAGCTTTCTTT.

This chain uses TRBV11-2 with TRBJ2-7; D perhaps matches TRBD2 (5 bases). V was clipped by 3 bases and J by 2 bases, with 11 bases between them. Per the germline V gene, CDR1 is SGHAT and CDR2 is FQNNGV. CDR3 size: 14 residues. The CDR3 here is CASSLERSPYEQYF. CDR3 coding DNA: TGTGCCAGCAGCTTGGAGCGGAGCCCCTACGAGCAGTACTTC. The full variable domain, completed using reference TRBV11-2 and TRBJ2-7, is EAGVAQSPRYKIIEKRQSVAFWCNPISGHATLYWYQQILGQGPKLLIQFQNNGVVDDSQLPKDRFSAERLKGVDSTLKIQPAKLEDSAVYLCASSLERSPYEQYFGPGTRLTVT.

The J gene is TRBJ1-1, the V gene TRBV18; 7 bases line up with TRBD1. Trimming took 2 bases from V and 0 from J; bases not matched to a gene: 9. The germline V gene encodes CDR1 KGHSH and CDR2 LQKENI. CDR3 length: 17 residues. CDR3 region: CASSPSGGPFMNTEAFF. CDR3 nucleotides: TGTGCCAGCTCACCATCAGGGGGTCCCTTCATGAACACTGAAGCTTTCTTT.

The chain is built from TRBV9 and TRBJ2-7; TRBD2 agrees at 10 bases. The trim removed 4 bases at V and 1 base at J, leaving 5 bases unmatched. CDR1 is SGDLS and CDR2 is YYNGEE in the germline V gene. The CDR3 runs to 15 residues. CDR3 sequence reads: CASSPSSGGSYEQYF. CDR3 DNA sequence: TGTGCCAGCAGCCCGAGTAGCGGGGGGTCCTACGAGCAGTACTTC.

The chain couples TRBV25-1 to TRBJ2-5; TRBD2 matches at 11 bases. Germline assignment: CDR1 MGHDK and CDR2 SYGVNS. V gave up 4 bases and J gave up 5 bases; unmatched junction bases: 6. The CDR3 is 15 residues long. This CDR3 reads CASSGTSGGGETQYF. The CDR3 bases are TGTGCCAGCAGTGGTACTAGCGGGGGTGGGGAGACCCAGTACTTC.

CDR3: CAWSWGAYNEQFF. CDR3 sequence (DNA): TGTGCCTGGAGTTGGGGGGCCTACAATGAGCAGTTCTTC. The rearrangement joins TRBV30 to TRBJ2-1, with D maybe TRBD2 (6 bases). Deletions cut 2 bases from V and 2 bases from J, with 7 bases between. Per the germline V gene, CDR1 is GTSNPN and CDR2 is SVGIG (reference sequence). This CDR3 is 13 amino acids long.

The gene calls are TRBV4-3 and TRBJ1-5; no clear D. Per germline, CDR1 LGHNA and CDR2 YSLEER. The length of the CDR3 is 16 residues. V was shortened by 2 bases and J by 0 bases, with 11 bases between the two germline ends. This chain's CDR3 is CASSQNFRVSNQPQHF. DNA of the CDR3: TGCGCCAGCAGCCAAAACTTCAGAGTTAGCAATCAGCCCCAGCATTTT.

The count of this clone is one. The rearrangement joins TRBV2 to TRBJ2-6; D remains unclear. The CDR3 is made up of 13 amino acids. V was trimmed by 4 bases and J by 3 bases, leaving 4 bases between them. Germline CDR1 is SNHLY and CDR2 is FYNNEI. The DNA for the CDR3 is TGTGCCAGCAGTGTCGGTGGGGCCAACGTCCTGACTTTC. This gives the protein CASSVGGANVLTF. Full variable domain (missing parts from reference TRBV2 and TRBJ2-6): EPEVTQTPSHQVTQMGQEVILRCVPISNHLYFYWYRQILGQKVEFLVSFYNNEISEKSEIFDDQFSVERPDGSNFTLKIRSTKLEDSAMYFCASSVGGANVLTFGAGSRLTVL.

This clone was counted only a few times. The rearrangement uses TRBV13 and TRBJ2-3; 8 bases are a match to TRBD1. CDR3 size: 15 residues. The germline CDR1 and CDR2 sequences are PRHDT and FYEKMQ (reference sequence). Losses at the gene ends were 2 bases for V and 1 base for J; bases not matched to a gene: 2. The CDR3 here is CASSLTGGGTDTQYF. The CDR3 DNA reads as TGTGCCAGCAGCTTAACAGGGGGAGGCACAGATACGCAGTATTTT.

This chain uses TRBV28 with TRBJ1-1; D is uncertain. Germline V lookup: CDR1 MDHEN, CDR2 SYDVKM. CDR3 size: 13 residues. With 5 bases removed from V and 1 base from J, the gap between germline ends came to 8 bases. The CDR3 DNA is TGTGCCAGCAGTACTTCAAGGAACACTGAAGCTTTCTTT. Its protein product is CASSTSRNTEAFF.

The J gene is TRBJ2-1, the V gene TRBV7-2; D is unclear. From germline, CDR1 is SGHTA and CDR2 FQGNSA. The length of the CDR3 is 13 residues. Between the trimmed V and J ends, which lost 8 bases and 8 bases, there was a span of 16 bases. The CDR3 DNA reads TGTGCCAGCGGAACCCCGAGTCTCTATGAGCAGTTCTTC. Its protein is CASGTPSLYEQFF. Based on the CDR3 plus reference TRBV7-2 and TRBJ2-1, the full variable domain is GAGVSQSPSNKVTEKGKDVELRCDPISGHTALYWYRQSLGQGLEFLIYFQGNSAPDKSGLPSDRFSAERTGGSVSTLTIQRTQQEDSAVYLCASGTPSLYEQFFGPGTRLTVL.

The chain has TRBV18 and TRBJ1-2, with D tentatively TRBD1 (6 bases). The CDR3 consists of 14 residues. Trimming left V 5 bases short and J 5 bases short, with 15 bases between. Germline values: CDR1 KGHSH, CDR2 LQKENI. Here the CDR3 reads CASSKAGESYGYTF. CDR3 sequence (DNA): TGTGCCAGCTCAAAAGCAGGGGAATCATATGGCTACACCTTC.

J is TRBJ1-5 and V is TRBV18; possibly TRBD1 for D (5 bases). With 4 bases removed from V and 5 bases from J, the gap between germline ends came to 15 bases. Per germline, CDR1 KGHSH and CDR2 LQKENI. This CDR3 spans 15 amino acids. CDR3: CASSRGAGWDQPQHF. The DNA for the CDR3 is TGTGCCAGCTCACGCGGCGCAGGGTGGGATCAGCCCCAGCATTTT.

This chain uses TRBV10-3 with TRBJ2-4, with D possibly TRBD2 on 7 matching bases. This CDR3 is built from 16 residues. V was shortened by 3 bases and J by 4 bases, with 16 bases between the two germline ends. Germline CDR1 reads ENHRY; CDR2 reads SYGVKD. The CDR3 sequence: CAISEEGGGVKNIQYF. The CDR3 DNA reads TGTGCCATCAGTGAAGAGGGAGGGGGGGTAAAAAACATTCAGTACTTC.

This clone was picked up one time. The CDR3 loop reads CASSGRAAGNTIYF. CDR3 bases: TGTGCCAGCAGTGGCCGGGCAGCTGGAAACACCATATATTTT. The rearrangement links TRBV2 to TRBJ1-3; D is ambiguous. The V gene's germline CDR1 is SNHLY and CDR2 FYNNEI. V lost 4 bases and J 2 bases, leaving 9 bases between the germline ends. The CDR3 contains 14 residues.

In its sample, this clone was seen many times. The chain carries TRBV7-2 and TRBJ2-7; a weak D match, TRBD2 (6 bases). The CDR3 covers 12 residues. The V gene's germline CDR1 is SGHTA and CDR2 FQGNSA. The ends were cut back, 5 bases at V and 6 bases at J, with 11 bases in the middle. The DNA for the CDR3 is TGTGCCAGCAGCATGACTAGGACCGAGCAGTACTTC. Translating gives CASSMTRTEQYF.

V and J are TRBV5-6 and TRBJ1-1; the D gene is possibly TRBD1 (6 bases). The CDR3 is 16 amino acids. V dropped 3 bases and J dropped 6 bases, with 21 bases sitting between them. Germline V gene sequence: CDR1 SGHDT, CDR2 YYEEEE. The CDR3 sequence is CASSSYQPSGGPEAFF. CDR3 in DNA: TGTGCCAGCAGCTCGTACCAACCTTCGGGGGGCCCTGAAGCTTTCTTT.

This rearrangement joins TRBV10-3 to TRBJ1-3; 7 nucleotides match TRBD1. The germline V gene has CDR1 ENHRY and CDR2 SYGVKD. CDR3 length equals 15 residues. Losses at the gene ends were 7 bases for V and 2 bases for J; bases not matched to a gene: 8. CDR3 coding DNA: TGTGCCATCACCGTGGACAGGAATACTGGAAACACCATATATTTT. Translating gives CAITVDRNTGNTIYF.

The chain is built from TRBV19 and TRBJ1-2; D unresolved. Germline values: CDR1 LNHDA, CDR2 SQIVND (reference sequence). CDR3 length equals 15 residues. V shed 5 bases and J shed 2 bases, with 15 bases lying between them. CDR3 region: CASSPDPLNNYGYTF. CDR3 nucleotide sequence: TGTGCCAGTAGTCCGGATCCATTGAACAACTATGGCTACACCTTC.

The chain joins TRBV5-6 to TRBJ2-7, with D maybe TRBD2 (5 bases). V lost 2 bases and J 0 bases, leaving 9 bases between the germline ends. Looked up from germline, CDR1 is SGHDT and CDR2 is YYEEEE. The CDR3 runs 14 residues. The CDR3 nucleotides read TGTGCCAGCAGCTTCGGAGCGGACTCCTACGAGCAGTACTTC. Translating gives CASSFGADSYEQYF.

V and J are TRBV28 and TRBJ2-5, with 9 bases matching TRBD1. J was trimmed by 5 bases and V by 4 bases; bases with no gene match: 11. CDR1 is MDHEN and CDR2 is SYDVKM in the germline V gene. The CDR3 runs 16 residues. The CDR3 region is CASSSPGTGNRETQYF. The CDR3 DNA reads TGTGCCAGCAGTTCACCCGGGACAGGGAATCGGGAGACCCAGTACTTC. The entire variable domain, with the rest obtained from reference TRBV28 and TRBJ2-5, is as follows: DVKVTQSSRYLVKRTGEKVFLECVQDMDHENMFWYRQDPGLGLRLIYFSYDVKMKEKGDIPEGYSVSREKKERFSLILESASTNQTSMYLCASSSPGTGNRETQYFGPGTRLLVL.

V is TRBV6-1 and J is TRBJ1-5, with a tentative D call TRBD1 (5 bases). From germline, CDR1 is MNHNS and CDR2 SASEGT. Trimming pared 4 bases from V and 4 bases from J, leaving 11 bases between. This CDR3 contains 14 residues. CDR3 DNA: TGTGCCAGCAGTGCCCGACAGAGGAATCAGCCCCAGCATTTT. Protein product: CASSARQRNQPQHF.

This chain connects TRBV2 to TRBJ1-1; 9 positions agree with TRBD1. V lost 7 bases to trimming and J lost 5 bases; unmatched junction nucleotides: 11. CDR3 length: 15 residues. The V gene's germline CDR1 is SNHLY and CDR2 FYNNEI. CDR3 nucleotide sequence: TGTGCCAGCAAGCCCCCGGGACAGGGAAGGACTGAAGCTTTCTTT. It codes for CASKPPGQGRTEAFF.

This clone was counted between two and nine times. V usage is TRBV18 and J usage is TRBJ2-3; a possible D gene is TRBD1 (6 bases). This CDR3 is 13 amino acids long. Germline V gene data show CDR1 as KGHSH and CDR2 as LQKENI. Between the trimmed V and J ends, which lost 10 bases and 3 bases, there was a span of 14 bases. The CDR3 DNA reads TGTGCCACCCTTAGGGGGATGACAGATACGCAGTATTTT. This gives the protein CATLRGMTDTQYF. Combining the CDR3 with reference TRBV18 and TRBJ2-3 gives the whole variable domain NAGVMQNPRHLVRRRGQEARLRCSPMKGHSHVYWYRQLPEEGLKFMVYLQKENIIDESGMPKERFSAEFPKEGPSILRIQQVVRGDSAAYFCATLRGMTDTQYFGPGTRLTVL.

The chain has TRBV2 and TRBJ1-6; no clear D gene. The CDR3 covers 15 residues. Germline V CDR1 and CDR2: SNHLY, FYNNEI. The ends were cut back, 2 bases at V and 9 bases at J, with 14 bases in the middle. The CDR3, as DNA: TGTGCCAGCAGTGAACGTGGTCTACGCACTTCACCCCTCCACTTT. It codes for CASSERGLRTSPLHF.

This sequence joins TRBV30 and TRBJ1-1; weak D call: TRBD1 (5 bases). The V end was cut by 8 bases, the J end by 3 bases, with 16 bases between. This CDR3 contains 13 residues. Germline-derived CDR1 and CDR2 are GTSNPN and SVGIG (reference sequence). CDR3 bases: TGTGCCGGGGCCGCAAAGAGGGACACTGAAGCTTTCTTT. It yields the protein CAGAAKRDTEAFF. The full variable domain, with the rest looked up from reference TRBV30 and TRBJ1-1, is SQTIHQWPATLVQPVGSPLSLECTVEGTSNPNLYWYRQAAGRGLQLLFYSVGIGQISSEVPQNLSASRPQDRQFILSSKKLLLSDSGFYLCAGAAKRDTEAFFGQGTRLTVV.

V is TRBV4-3 and J is TRBJ1-2; D gene unclear. CDR1 LGHNA and CDR2 YSLEER come from the germline V gene. The CDR3 runs 18 residues. V was cut by 0 bases and J by 4 bases, with 21 bases left in between. CDR3 loop: CASSQDPGSRNTVYGYTF. The CDR3 coding sequence is TGCGCCAGCAGCCAAGATCCTGGGTCAAGGAACACAGTCTATGGCTACACCTTC.

The J gene is TRBJ1-6, the V gene TRBV7-2; TRBD1 is a possible D gene (5 bases). The V end lost 1 base, the J end lost 8 bases, and 12 bases lay between the germline ends. CDR1 is SGHTA and CDR2 is FQGNSA in the germline V gene. CDR3 size: 15 residues. The CDR3 loop reads CASSLESRGYSPLHF. The CDR3 nucleotides read TGTGCCAGCAGCTTAGAATCGAGGGGCTATTCACCCCTCCACTTT.

CDR3 region: CASSGQGYSDTQYF. The CDR3 coding sequence is TGTGCCAGCAGCGGACAGGGTTATTCAGATACGCAGTATTTT. This chain connects TRBV6-1 to TRBJ2-3; 8 nucleotides match TRBD1. The V gene end was trimmed by 6 bases and the J gene end by 4 bases; junction bases not matched to a gene: 6. Germline CDR1 and CDR2: MNHNS and SASEGT. CDR3 size: 14 residues.

This chain links TRBV9 with TRBJ1-2; TRBD1 aligns across 9 bases. After removal of 3 bases from V and 4 bases from J, the junction contained 7 bases not matched to a gene. The CDR3 extends over 15 amino acids. Germline-derived CDR1 and CDR2 are SGDLS and YYNGEE. The CDR3 bases are TGTGCCAGCAGCGCCCGACAGGGGGGGGGCTATGGCTACACCTTC. Its translation: CASSARQGGGYGYTF.

The chain carries TRBV21-1 and TRBJ2-5; the table calls TRBD1, which could not be checked here. TRBV21-1 is a listed pseudogene. The length of the CDR3 is 16 residues. The CDR3: CASSRTGTGGTKTQYF. The CDR3 nucleotides read TGTGCCAGCAGCAGAACCGGGACAGGGGGTACGAAGACCCAGTACTTC.